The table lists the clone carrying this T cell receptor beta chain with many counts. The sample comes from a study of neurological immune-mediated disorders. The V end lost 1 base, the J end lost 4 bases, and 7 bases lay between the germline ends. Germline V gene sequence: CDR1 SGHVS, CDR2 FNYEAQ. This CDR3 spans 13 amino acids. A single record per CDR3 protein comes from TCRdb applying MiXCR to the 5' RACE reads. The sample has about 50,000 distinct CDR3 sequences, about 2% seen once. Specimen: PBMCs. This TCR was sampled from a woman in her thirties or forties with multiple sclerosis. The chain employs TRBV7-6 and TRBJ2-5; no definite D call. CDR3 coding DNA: TGTGCCAGCAGCTTAGTTTGGATAGAGACCCAGTACTTC. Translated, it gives CASSLVWIETQYF.